Below are 21 T cell receptor beta chains sequenced from a single sample in a study of blood T cells in healthy people across ages. Primers used in a second PCR of roughly 6 to 11 cycles were a sample-barcoded 5' primer and a J-beta primer mix. MiXCR was run by TCRdb on the 5' RACE reads, yielding one entry per CDR3 protein. Of 700,000 to 850,000 distinct CDR3 sequences listed, about 48% were seen once; the top ten hold approximately 40%. The specimen was blood. The receptors were sampled from a man aged 80 or over in good health.

This clonotype was seen once. This chain connects TRBV18 to TRBJ2-4; TRBD1 aligns across 8 bases. The J call may be wrong; the DNA end is better matched by TRBJ2-5. Germline CDR1 and CDR2: KGHSH and LQKENI. The CDR3 totals 16 residues. CDR3 nucleotide sequence: TGTGCCAGCTCACCCGATATGAGACAGGGGCGGGAGACCCAGTACTTC. It yields the protein CASSPDMRQGRETQYF.

This chain joins TRBV2 and TRBJ2-1; D may be TRBD2 (6 bases). Germline CDR1 is SNHLY and CDR2 is FYNNEI. This CDR3 is built from 15 residues. V was pared by 4 bases and J by 1 base, with 11 bases between. CDR3 residues: CASSGGGRSYNEQFF. Here the CDR3 DNA reads TGTGCCAGCAGTGGGGGAGGCAGGTCCTACAATGAGCAGTTCTTC.

V usage is TRBV11-1 and J usage is TRBJ2-3; either TRBD1 or TRBD2 may supply D (5 bases each). Germline CDR1 is SGHAT and CDR2 is FQDESV (reference sequence). Trimming removed 5 bases from V and 3 bases from J, with 15 bases in between. The CDR3 loop spans 15 amino acids. CDR3 in DNA: TGTGCCAGCAGCCACTATGGGGGAGTGACAGATACGCAGTATTTT. Encoded protein: CASSHYGGVTDTQYF.

The DNA for the CDR3 is TGTGCCAGCAGCCAATACGGGACTAGCGGGAGGGACACCGGGGAGCTGTTTTTT. Translated: CASSQYGTSGRDTGELFF. The rearrangement joins TRBV4-2 to TRBJ2-2; 16 nucleotides agree with TRBD2. The CDR3 length is 18 residues. V dropped 2 bases and J dropped 3; count of bases not matched to a gene: 3. Per the germline V gene, CDR1 is LGHNA and CDR2 is YNFKEQ.

In its sample, this clonotype was seen many times. The gene calls are TRBV4-2 and TRBJ1-1, with D perhaps TRBD1 (6 bases). This CDR3 comprises 15 residues. V lost 1 base and J 7 bases, leaving 16 bases between the germline ends. Germline V gene data show CDR1 as LGHNA and CDR2 as YNFKEQ. The DNA for the CDR3 is TGTGCCAGCAGCCAAGCTAAGGGGGTCGTGGGTGAAGCTTTCTTT. Translating gives CASSQAKGVVGEAFF.

The V gene is TRBV5-1, the J gene TRBJ2-7; D unresolved. Trimming removed 2 bases at V and 2 bases at J, with 17 bases between. The CDR3 contains 16 residues. CDR1 is SGHRS and CDR2 is YFSETQ in the germline V gene. CDR3 protein: CASSFGSRTPTYEQYF. The DNA for the CDR3 is TGCGCCAGCAGCTTCGGCAGTAGGACCCCGACCTACGAGCAGTACTTC.

V gene TRBV5-1 combines with J gene TRBJ2-1; 8 bases fit TRBD2. Germline lookup yields CDR1 SGHRS and CDR2 YFSETQ. With V trimmed by 2 bases and J by 5 bases, 6 bases remained unmatched. This CDR3 has 15 residues. CDR3 in DNA: TGCGCCAGCAGCTTCGGACTAGCTTGGGACAATGAGCAGTTCTTC. This codes for CASSFGLAWDNEQFF.

This chain connects TRBV7-6 to TRBJ2-7, with 8 bases that match TRBD1. The V and J ends lost 2 bases and 6 bases, in that order; junction bases with no gene match: 9. The CDR3 is 15 amino acids. Germline V CDR1 and CDR2: SGHVS, FNYEAQ. The CDR3 protein is CASSLFRGQEIEQYF. The CDR3 nucleotides read TGTGCCAGCAGCTTATTCCGGGGACAGGAGATCGAGCAGTACTTC.

This clonotype appeared a few times. The V and J genes are TRBV5-1 and TRBJ2-1; 12 positions match TRBD2. V gave up 0 bases and J gave up 7 bases; unmatched junction bases: 8. Germline V gene lookup returns CDR1 SGHRS and CDR2 YFSETQ. CDR3 length: 17 residues. This CDR3 is CASSLVASGRVRNEQFF. CDR3 coding DNA: TGCGCCAGCAGCTTGGTGGCTAGCGGGAGGGTTCGGAATGAGCAGTTCTTC.

The gene calls are TRBV6-2 or TRBV6-3 and TRBJ2-7; 11 bases fit TRBD1. The CDR3 has 15 residues. Germline V gives CDR1 MNHEY, CDR2 SVGEGT. J gave up 4 bases and V 4 bases, and 6 bases lay outside the gene matches. The CDR3 loop reads CASSSPDRGQYEQYF. The CDR3, as DNA: TGTGCCAGCAGTTCCCCGGACAGGGGGCAGTACGAGCAGTACTTC.

The chain is built from TRBV20-1 and TRBJ2-5; TRBD1 or TRBD2 may be the D gene (5 bases each). The better agreement between TRBJ2-7 and the DNA end casts doubt on the J call. The CDR3 is made up of 14 amino acids. Germline values: CDR1 DFQATT, CDR2 SNEGSKA (reference sequence). For the CDR3, the DNA is TGCAGTGCCGCCCCAGCGGAGAGGGGCTACGAGCAGTACTTC. It translates to CSAAPAERGYEQYF.

This clonotype was observed once. The chain recombines TRBV2 with TRBJ2-5; tentatively, D is TRBD2 (5 bases). Germline V CDR1 and CDR2: SNHLY, FYNNEI. The CDR3 is 13 residues long. V lost 3 bases, J lost 4 bases, and 9 bases lay in between. The CDR3: CASSETGIETQYF. CDR3 DNA: TGTGCCAGCAGTGAGACGGGGATAGAGACCCAGTACTTC. Variable domain in full (rest from reference TRBV2 and TRBJ2-5): EPEVTQTPSHQVTQMGQEVILRCVPISNHLYFYWYRQILGQKVEFLVSFYNNEISEKSEIFDDQFSVERPDGSNFTLKIRSTKLEDSAMYFCASSETGIETQYFGPGTRLLVL.

The rearrangement links TRBV6-1 to TRBJ1-6; D unresolved. CDR3 size: 16 residues. Between the trimmed V and J ends, which lost 7 bases and 10 bases, there was a span of 23 bases. The germline gives CDR1 MNHNS, CDR2 SASEGT. The chain's CDR3 is CASTMDLDGIKSPLHF. The CDR3 DNA reads TGTGCCAGCACCATGGACCTCGACGGCATAAAATCACCCCTCCACTTT.

The gene calls are TRBV29-1 and TRBJ1-3; TRBD1 might be the D (5 bases). This CDR3 has 14 residues. V was shortened by 3 bases and J by 0 bases, with 9 bases between the two germline ends. CDR1 is SQVTM, CDR2 ANQGSEA, per germline. As DNA, the CDR3 is TGCAGCGTTGAGGGGACTATCTCTGGAAACACCATATATTTT. This translates into CSVEGTISGNTIYF. The full variable domain, rest sourced from reference TRBV29-1 and TRBJ1-3, is SAVISQKPSRDICQRGTSLTIQCQVDSQVTMMFWYRQQPGQSLTLIATANQGSEATYESGFVIDKFPISRPNLTFSTLTVSNMSPEDSSIYLCSVEGTISGNTIYFGEGSWLTVV.

This rearrangement joins TRBV20-1 to TRBJ2-7; 9 positions agree with TRBD2. The CDR3 loop spans 17 amino acids. Trimming cost V 0 bases and J 7 bases; bases outside gene matches: 16. The germline CDR1 and CDR2 sequences are DFQATT and SNEGSKA (reference sequence). The CDR3 is CSARDLLAGTGGWEQYF. CDR3 DNA: TGCAGTGCTAGAGACCTGCTAGCGGGGACTGGGGGGTGGGAGCAGTACTTC.

This sequence joins TRBV6-4 and TRBJ2-1; the D is unclear. The CDR3 sequence is 19 residues long. Between the trimmed V and J ends, which lost 3 bases and 3 bases, there was a span of 24 bases. CDR1 MRHNA and CDR2 SNTAGT come from the germline V gene. CDR3 in amino acids: CASSEWAQGLTSDYNEQFF. DNA of the CDR3: TGTGCCAGCAGTGAATGGGCTCAAGGGCTTACGTCTGACTACAATGAGCAGTTCTTC.

The chain joins TRBV29-1 to TRBJ2-7, with a weak D call TRBD2 (6 bases). The V gene lost 7 bases and the J gene lost 1 base, with 17 bases spanning the gap. This CDR3 region has 14 residues. Germline values: CDR1 SQVTM, CDR2 ANQGSEA. CDR3 loop: CSAIFARGSYEQYF. In DNA, the CDR3 is TGCAGCGCCATCTTTGCCCGGGGGTCCTACGAGCAGTACTTC.

This clonotype was detected only a few times. The chain recombines TRBV20-1 with TRBJ2-7; D may match TRBD1 or TRBD2 (5 bases each). The germline V gene encodes CDR1 DFQATT and CDR2 SNEGSKA (reference sequence). Trimming took off 0 bases at V and 0 bases at J, with 12 bases between the two ends. The CDR3 totals 15 residues. CDR3 in amino acids: CSARDGTVSSYEQYF. In DNA form, the CDR3 reads TGCAGTGCTAGAGATGGGACCGTGAGCTCCTACGAGCAGTACTTC.

This chain joins TRBV28 and TRBJ1-2; 8 nucleotides agree with TRBD1. The V and J ends lost 4 bases and 1 base, in that order; junction bases with no gene match: 2. Germline loops: CDR1 MDHEN, CDR2 SYDVKM. This CDR3 contains 14 residues. The CDR3 DNA reads as TGTGCCAGCAGTTGGGGACAGGATAACTATGGCTACACCTTC. This sequence encodes CASSWGQDNYGYTF.

This clonotype was recorded a few times. The V and J genes are TRBV3-1 and TRBJ2-6; D remains ambiguous. The CDR3 has 17 residues. Germline V CDR1 and CDR2: LGHDT, YNNKEL (reference sequence). The V end lost 0 bases, the J end lost 0 bases, and 9 bases lay between the germline ends. The chain's CDR3 is CASSQDERSSGANVLTF. The CDR3, as DNA: TGTGCCAGCAGCCAAGACGAGAGGAGCTCTGGGGCCAACGTCCTGACTTTC.

V usage is TRBV29-1 and J usage is TRBJ2-7; TRBD1 agrees at 10 bases. J was trimmed by 6 bases and V by 7 bases; bases with no gene match: 9. The CDR3 is 13 residues long. Germline lookup yields CDR1 SQVTM and CDR2 ANQGSEA. Here the CDR3 reads CSARQGADFEQYF. The DNA for the CDR3 is TGCAGCGCCCGACAGGGGGCTGACTTCGAGCAGTACTTC.